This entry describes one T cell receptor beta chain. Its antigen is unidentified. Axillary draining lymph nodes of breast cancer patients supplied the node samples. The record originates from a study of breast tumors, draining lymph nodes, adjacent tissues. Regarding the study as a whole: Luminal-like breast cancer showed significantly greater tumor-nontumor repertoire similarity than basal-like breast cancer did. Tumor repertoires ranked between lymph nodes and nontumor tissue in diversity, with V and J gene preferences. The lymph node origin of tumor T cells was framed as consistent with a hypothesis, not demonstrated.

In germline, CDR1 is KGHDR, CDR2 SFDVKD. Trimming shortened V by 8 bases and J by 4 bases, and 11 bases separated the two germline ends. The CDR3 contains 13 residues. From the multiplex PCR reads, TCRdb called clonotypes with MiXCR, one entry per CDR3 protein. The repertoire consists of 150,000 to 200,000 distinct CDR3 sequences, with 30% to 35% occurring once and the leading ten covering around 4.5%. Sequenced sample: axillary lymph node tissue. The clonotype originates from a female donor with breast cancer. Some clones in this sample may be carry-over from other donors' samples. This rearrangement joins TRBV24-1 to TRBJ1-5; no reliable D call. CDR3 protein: CATTGLGNQPQHF. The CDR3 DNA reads TGTGCCACCACGGGTCTCGGAAATCAGCCCCAGCATTTT.